The 22 T cell receptor beta chains given below trace back to one sample, sequenced in a study of blood T cell repertoires in COVID-19. Here immunoSEQ multiplex PCR was the method, and the copy in TCRdb shows in-frame clones only, minus some. The sample lists about 81,000 clones; 70% to 85% were seen once. Specimen: peripheral blood. All receptors come from a human donor in a cohort sampled during active COVID-19.

V and J are TRBV7-2 and TRBJ2-7; TRBD1 aligns across 9 bases. Germline CDR1 reads SGHTA; CDR2 reads FQGNSA. Trimming took 3 bases from V and 1 from J; bases not matched to a gene: 1. This CDR3 has 14 residues. This chain's CDR3 is CASSLDRGSYEQYF. The CDR3 nucleotides are TGTGCCAGCAGCTTGGACAGGGGTTCCTACGAGCAGTACTTC. Based on the CDR3 plus reference TRBV7-2 and TRBJ2-7, the full variable domain is GAGVSQSPSNKVTEKGKDVELRCDPISGHTALYWYRQSLGQGLEFLIYFQGNSAPDKSGLPSDRFSAERTGGSVSTLTIQRTQQEDSAVYLCASSLDRGSYEQYFGPGTRLTVT.

This chain connects TRBV28 to TRBJ1-3; D not resolved. The CDR3 has 15 amino acids. Trimming stripped 3 bases from V and 0 bases from J, with 9 bases between. Germline-derived CDR1 and CDR2 are MDHEN and SYDVKM. The CDR3 region has the DNA TGTGCCAGCAGTTTCGCGCCCTTCTCTGGAAACACCATATATTTT. It codes for CASSFAPFSGNTIYF.

The rearrangement joins TRBV11-2 to TRBJ1-3; 7 nucleotides line up with TRBD1. The germline CDR1 and CDR2 sequences are SGHAT and FQNNGV. The junction had 9 bases not matched to a gene; V was cut back by 5 bases and J by 2 bases. This CDR3 is built from 16 residues. The CDR3 is CASSGTDRAAGNTIYF. As DNA, the CDR3 is TGTGCCAGCAGCGGTACTGACAGGGCCGCTGGAAACACCATATATTTT.

The chain employs TRBV11-2 and TRBJ2-5; maybe TRBD2 (5 bases). The CDR3 totals 13 residues. With 0 bases removed from V and 7 bases from J, the gap between germline ends came to 9 bases. Germline lookup yields CDR1 SGHAT and CDR2 FQNNGV. CDR3 nucleotides: TGTGCCAGCAGCTTAGATCCGGGATCGACCCAGTACTTC. As protein: CASSLDPGSTQYF.

The chain joins TRBV19 to TRBJ2-7, with 8 bases matching TRBD1. The CDR3 runs 13 residues. CDR1 is LNHDA, CDR2 SQIVND, per germline (reference sequence). Trimming removed 7 bases from V and 5 bases from J; junction bases left unmatched: 7. CDR3 nucleotide sequence: TGTGCCAGTAAAGACAGGGGAGCCCACGAGCAGTACTTC. Its protein product is CASKDRGAHEQYF.

On this clone: Sequence at one end of the junction differs from germline and may be a read error. The rearrangement links TRBV5-4 to TRBJ1-3; 7 bases align to TRBD1. Germline values: CDR1 SGHNT, CDR2 YYREEE (reference sequence). The CDR3 extends over 12 amino acids. CDR3: CASSLAAGQVAF. CDR3 in DNA: TGTGCCAGCAGCTTGGCAGCCGGACAGGTCGCTTTT.

For the CDR3, the DNA is TGTGCCAGCAGCTTTTCGGGGGTAGATACGCAGTATTTT. Residues: CASSFSGVDTQYF. The V and J genes are TRBV7-9 and TRBJ2-3, with D possibly being TRBD2 (6 bases). The CDR3 spans 13 residues. Trimming took off 3 bases at V and 5 bases at J, with 9 bases between the two ends. Germline V gene lookup returns CDR1 SEHNR and CDR2 FQNEAQ (reference sequence).

CDR3 amino acids: CASSSPFDRTYNEQFF. The CDR3 DNA reads TGTGCCAGCAGCTCACCATTCGACAGAACCTACAATGAGCAGTTCTTC. The chain employs TRBV7-6 and TRBJ2-1; TRBD1 is a possible D gene (5 bases). There are 16 residues in the CDR3. Germline V lookup: CDR1 SGHVS, CDR2 FNYEAQ. Trimming shortened V by 4 bases and J by 2 bases, and 15 bases separated the two germline ends.

V gene TRBV5-1 combines with J gene TRBJ2-7; 7 bases agree with TRBD1. CDR3 size: 15 residues. V trimming: 0 bases; J trimming: 1 base; junction bases outside the gene matches: 4. Germline V gives CDR1 SGHRS, CDR2 YFSETQ. The CDR3 is CASSLAGQRSYEQYF. CDR3 DNA sequence: TGCGCCAGCAGCTTGGCGGGACAGCGATCCTACGAGCAGTACTTC. The full variable domain, rest sourced from reference TRBV5-1 and TRBJ2-7, is KAGVTQTPRYLIKTRGQQVTLSCSPISGHRSVSWYQQTPGQGLQFLFEYFSETQRNKGNFPGRFSGRQFSNSRSEMNVSTLELGDSALYLCASSLAGQRSYEQYFGPGTRLTVT.

The chain joins TRBV27 to TRBJ1-5; 8 positions match TRBD1. The germline gives CDR1 MNHEY, CDR2 SMNVEV (reference sequence). V was pared by 5 bases and J by 3 bases, with 6 bases of the junction left unmatched. CDR3 length: 15 residues. The CDR3 nucleotides read TGTGCCAGCAGTGCAAGGACAGGGATCAATCAGCCCCAGCATTTT. It specifies CASSARTGINQPQHF.

The J gene is TRBJ2-3, the V gene TRBV25-1, with 9 bases lining up with TRBD1. The CDR3 is 17 residues long. Looked up from germline, CDR1 is MGHDK and CDR2 is SYGVNS. The V segment lost 3 bases and the J segment 11 bases; nucleotides outside the gene matches: 18. This chain's CDR3 is CASSDFSGTGSSLKQYF. The CDR3 nucleotides are TGTGCCAGCAGTGATTTCTCTGGGACAGGGTCTTCGCTGAAGCAGTATTTT.

The genes are TRBV5-4 and TRBJ1-4, with 11 bases lining up with TRBD1. Germline V gives CDR1 SGHNT, CDR2 YYREEE (reference sequence). After removal of 4 bases from V and 7 bases from J, the junction contained 3 bases not matched to a gene. This CDR3 spans 14 amino acids. The CDR3 sequence: CASSGGQGGEKLFF. The CDR3 coding sequence is TGTGCCAGCAGCGGGGGACAGGGGGGTGAAAAACTGTTTTTT. Based on the CDR3 plus reference TRBV5-4 and TRBJ1-4, the full variable domain is ETGVTQSPTHLIKTRGQQVTLRCSSQSGHNTVSWYQQALGQGPQFIFQYYREEENGRGNFPPRFSGLQFPNYSSELNVNALELDDSALYLCASSGGQGGEKLFFGSGTQLSVL.

The rearrangement links TRBV2 to TRBJ1-2; D may be TRBD1 (6 bases). CDR1 and CDR2 from the germline V gene are SNHLY and FYNNEI. The CDR3 has 12 amino acids. V gave up 10 bases and J gave up 3 bases, with 12 bases separating them. CDR3 protein: CATQDSHYGYTF. The CDR3 nucleotides read TGTGCCACCCAGGACAGCCACTATGGCTACACCTTC.

V and J are TRBV7-3 and TRBJ1-6; no clear D gene. With 2 bases removed from V and 12 bases from J, the gap between germline ends came to 11 bases. The CDR3 is made up of 13 amino acids. From germline, CDR1 is SGHTA and CDR2 FQGTGA. The CDR3 region has the DNA TGTGCCAGCAGCTTAGGCCCCGGCGGACCCCTCCACTTT. This sequence encodes CASSLGPGGPLHF.

The rearrangement links TRBV7-4 to TRBJ1-6; TRBD1 agrees at 7 bases. V lost 1 base and J lost 7; bases outside the gene matches: 7. This CDR3 comprises 16 residues. Germline-derived CDR1 and CDR2 are SGHVT and SQSDAQ. CDR3 region: CASSLERQGMNSPLHF. The CDR3 bases are TGTGCCAGCAGCTTAGAAAGACAGGGTATGAATTCACCCCTCCACTTT. The full variable domain, its missing parts supplied by reference TRBV7-4 and TRBJ1-6, is GAGVSQSPRYKVAKRGRDVALRCDSISGHVTLYWYRQTLGQGSEVLTYSQSDAQRDKSGRPSGRFSAERPERSVSTLKIQRTEQGDSAVYLCASSLERQGMNSPLHFGNGTRLTVT.

The chain employs TRBV27 and TRBJ1-1, with 8 bases identical to TRBD1. The CDR3 sequence is 13 residues long. Trimming took 6 bases from V and 5 from J; bases not matched to a gene: 5. Per germline, CDR1 MNHEY and CDR2 SMNVEV (reference sequence). The CDR3 sequence is CASSGTGRTEAFF. In DNA, the CDR3 is TGTGCCAGCAGCGGGACAGGACGTACTGAAGCTTTCTTT.

This chain links TRBV10-3 with TRBJ1-2, with 10 bases matching TRBD1. Germline values: CDR1 ENHRY, CDR2 SYGVKD. V lost 5 bases to trimming and J lost 4 bases; unmatched junction nucleotides: 16. The CDR3 has 18 amino acids. The CDR3: CAISRDRGRALGVYGYTF. In DNA form, the CDR3 reads TGTGCCATCAGTCGGGACAGGGGACGCGCGTTGGGTGTCTATGGCTACACCTTC.

This clone was counted once. The V and J genes are TRBV30 and TRBJ1-2; D may be TRBD1 (6 bases). V was trimmed by 2 bases and J by 5 bases, leaving 15 bases between them. Germline V lookup: CDR1 GTSNPN, CDR2 SVGIG (reference sequence). The CDR3 extends over 14 amino acids. The CDR3 sequence is CAWSTTSGAYGYTF. The CDR3 region has the DNA TGTGCCTGGAGTACCACCTCAGGGGCGTATGGCTACACCTTC.

The CDR3 bases are TGCGCCAGCAGTGAACGAGCGTTCACAGATACGCAGTATTTT. Protein sequence: CASSERAFTDTQYF. The rearrangement joins TRBV10-1 to TRBJ2-3; no clear D. Per the germline V gene, CDR1 is WNHNN and CDR2 is SYGVQD (reference sequence). This CDR3 spans 14 amino acids. V lost 3 bases, J lost 2 bases, and 9 bases lay in between.

The chain uses TRBV7-3 and TRBJ2-1, with TRBD2 matching 10 bases. The CDR3 has 15 amino acids. The germline gives CDR1 SGHTA, CDR2 FQGTGA. With V trimmed by 5 bases and J by 7 bases, 8 bases remained unmatched. The CDR3 DNA follows: TGTGCCAGCAGCGGACAGCGGGGGGGCCGGAATGAGCAGTTCTTC. Its translation: CASSGQRGGRNEQFF.

Regarding this clone: Relative to the germline gene, one junction end is altered; a read error may explain this. V usage is TRBV12-3 or TRBV12-4 and J usage is TRBJ1-2; weak D call: TRBD1 (5 bases). This CDR3 is 13 amino acids long. The CDR3 DNA reads as TGTGCCGGCAGCGTTCAGGGTTACCCTGGCTACACCTTC. It specifies CAGSVQGYPGYTF.

The chain is built from TRBV5-6 and TRBJ1-1; the D is unclear. Trimming took off 4 bases at V and 9 bases at J, with 13 bases between the two ends. The CDR3 is made up of 12 amino acids. The germline V gene encodes CDR1 SGHDT and CDR2 YYEEEE. For the CDR3, the DNA is TGTGCCAGCAGCCATACCGGGTCACAAGCTTTCTTT. It specifies CASSHTGSQAFF.